Sequencing of this T cell receptor (beta chain) was carried out in a study of shared clonotypes between healthy human individuals. Overall study context: The study enrolled two women and three men aged 18 to 49.

Naive CD8 cells comprised CD45RO-negative, CCR7-positively selected cells, excluding terminally differentiated effector memory CD45RA+ cells. TCRdb's copy holds only in-frame clones and misses some; the assay was immunoSEQ multiplex PCR. The repertoire holds about 2.1 million clones, with 90% to 95% as singletons. The junction had 3 bases not matched to a gene; V was cut back by 3 bases and J by 1 base. The CDR3 has 15 amino acids. Germline CDR1 reads KGHSH; CDR2 reads LQKENI. This rearrangement joins TRBV18 to TRBJ2-7; 10 nucleotides align to TRBD1. The sequence derives from a man younger than 35 in good health. Some clones in this sample may be carry-over from other donors' samples. What was sequenced was naive CD8+ T cells from PBMCs. CDR3 DNA: TGTGCCAGCTCACCCCGGGACAGGGGTTCCTACGAGCAGTACTTC. It yields the protein CASSPRDRGSYEQYF.